Sequencing of this T cell receptor (beta chain) was carried out in a study of CXCR3-negative and CXCR3-positive naive CD8 T cells. Concerning this clonotype: Its target is not known.

Naive CD8+ T cells displayed a CD45RO-CCR7+CD27+CD95- phenotype. Findings of the study overall: When CXCR3-positive naive cells were set against CXCR3-negative naive cells, the former had more hydrophobic TRB CDR3s.

It was by 5' RACE with UMI labels that the TRB cDNA libraries were prepared. TCRdb reanalyzed the 5' RACE reads, giving one entry per CDR3 protein sequence and no DNA. The data show 50,000 to 65,000 distinct CDR3 sequences, and the top ten clones hold approximately 0.8%. CDR1 and CDR2 from the germline V gene are SGHTA and FQGTGA. The CDR3 loop spans 15 amino acids. This TCR was recovered from a human donor in good health. Some clones in this sample may be carry-over from other donors' samples. The sequencing input was naive CXCR3+ CD8+ T cells from blood. The subset here: CD45RO-CCR7+CD27+CD95- naive CD8+ T cells expressing CXCR3 (TNR3+). This sequence joins TRBV7-3 and TRBJ2-6. CDR3 loop: CASSLWSSGANVLTF. Filled out from reference TRBV7-3 and TRBJ2-6, the complete variable domain reads GAGVSQTPSNKVTEKGKYVELRCDPISGHTALYWYRQSLGQGPEFLIYFQGTGAADDSGLPNDRFFAVRPEGSVSTLKIQRTERGDSAVYLCASSLWSSGANVLTFGAGSRLTVL.